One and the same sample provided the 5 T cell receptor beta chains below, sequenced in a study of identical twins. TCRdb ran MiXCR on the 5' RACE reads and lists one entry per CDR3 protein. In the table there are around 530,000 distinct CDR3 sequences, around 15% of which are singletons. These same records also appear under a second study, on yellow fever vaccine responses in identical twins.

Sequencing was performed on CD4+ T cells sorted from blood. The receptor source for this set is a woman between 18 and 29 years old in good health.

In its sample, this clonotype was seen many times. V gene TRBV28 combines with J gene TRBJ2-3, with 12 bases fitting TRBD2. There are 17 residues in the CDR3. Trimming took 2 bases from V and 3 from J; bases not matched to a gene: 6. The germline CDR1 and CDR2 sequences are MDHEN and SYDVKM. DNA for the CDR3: TGTGCCAGCAGTTTAATGACTAGCGGGAGCGGGACAGATACGCAGTATTTT. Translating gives CASSLMTSGSGTDTQYF.

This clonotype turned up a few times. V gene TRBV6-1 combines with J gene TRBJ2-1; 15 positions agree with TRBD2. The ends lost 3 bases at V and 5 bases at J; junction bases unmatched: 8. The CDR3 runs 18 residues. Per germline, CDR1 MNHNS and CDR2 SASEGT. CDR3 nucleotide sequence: TGTGCCAGCAGTGAGGGACTAGCGGGAGGTTGGGCCAACAATGAGCAGTTCTTC. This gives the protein CASSEGLAGGWANNEQFF.

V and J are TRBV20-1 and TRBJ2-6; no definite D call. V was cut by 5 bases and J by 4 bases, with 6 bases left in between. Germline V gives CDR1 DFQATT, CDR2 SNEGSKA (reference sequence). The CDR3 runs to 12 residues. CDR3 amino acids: CSAPRGANVLTF. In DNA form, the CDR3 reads TGCAGTGCTCCTCGCGGGGCCAACGTCCTGACTTTC.

The CDR3 DNA sequence: TGTGCCAGCAGCTTAGGCCCGACAGGCGGCCAAGAGACCCAGTACTTC. This encodes CASSLGPTGGQETQYF. The rearrangement uses TRBV11-2 and TRBJ2-5; tentative D call: TRBD1 (6 bases). The CDR3 is 16 amino acids. Trimming left V 1 base short and J 1 base short, with 13 bases between. Germline V gene data show CDR1 as SGHAT and CDR2 as FQNNGV.

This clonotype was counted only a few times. The CDR3 DNA follows: TGTGCCAGCAGCGAAGGACAGGGAGCGACCCAGTACTTC. This translates into CASSEGQGATQYF. This chain connects TRBV11-2 to TRBJ2-5, with 8 bases that match TRBD1. The CDR3 totals 13 residues. The ends lost 5 bases at V and 7 bases at J; junction bases unmatched: 6. Per the germline V gene, CDR1 is SGHAT and CDR2 is FQNNGV.